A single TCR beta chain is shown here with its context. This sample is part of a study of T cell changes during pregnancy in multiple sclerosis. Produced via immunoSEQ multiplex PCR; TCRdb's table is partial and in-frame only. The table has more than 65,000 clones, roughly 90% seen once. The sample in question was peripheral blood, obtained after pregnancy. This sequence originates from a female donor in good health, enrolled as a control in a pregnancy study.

CDR3 DNA: TGTGCCAGCAGTGAAATACAGGGGGTTGGGACCGGGGAGCTGTTTTTT. Protein sequence: CASSEIQGVGTGELFF. The chain couples TRBV27 to TRBJ2-2, with 8 bases matching TRBD1. Germline loops: CDR1 MNHEY, CDR2 SMNVEV (reference sequence). This CDR3 contains 16 residues. Trimming cost V 5 bases and J 5 bases; bases outside gene matches: 10.